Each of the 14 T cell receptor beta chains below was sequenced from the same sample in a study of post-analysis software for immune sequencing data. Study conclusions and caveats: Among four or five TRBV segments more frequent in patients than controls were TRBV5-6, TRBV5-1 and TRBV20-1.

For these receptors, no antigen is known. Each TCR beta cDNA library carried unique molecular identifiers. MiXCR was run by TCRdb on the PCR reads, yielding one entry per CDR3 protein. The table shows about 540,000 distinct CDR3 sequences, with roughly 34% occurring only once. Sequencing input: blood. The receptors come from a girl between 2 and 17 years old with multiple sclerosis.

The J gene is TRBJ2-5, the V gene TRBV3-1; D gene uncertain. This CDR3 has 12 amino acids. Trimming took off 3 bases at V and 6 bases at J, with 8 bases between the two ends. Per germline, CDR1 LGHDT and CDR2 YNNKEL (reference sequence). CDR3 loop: CASSQGVKTQYF. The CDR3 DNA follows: TGTGCCAGCAGCCAGGGCGTGAAGACCCAGTACTTC.

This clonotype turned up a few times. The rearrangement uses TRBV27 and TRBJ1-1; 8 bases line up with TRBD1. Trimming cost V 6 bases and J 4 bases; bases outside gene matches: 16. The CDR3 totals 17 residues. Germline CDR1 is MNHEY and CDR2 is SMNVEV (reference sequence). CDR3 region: CASRTTGGTFFGTEAFF. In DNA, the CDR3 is TGTGCCAGCAGGACAACAGGGGGGACGTTTTTTGGCACTGAAGCTTTCTTT.

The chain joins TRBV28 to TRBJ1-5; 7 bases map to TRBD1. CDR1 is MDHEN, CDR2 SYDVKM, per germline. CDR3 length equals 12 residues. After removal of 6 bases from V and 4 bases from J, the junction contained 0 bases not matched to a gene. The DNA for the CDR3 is TGTGCCAGCAGGACAGGGAATCAGCCCCAGCATTTT. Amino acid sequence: CASRTGNQPQHF.

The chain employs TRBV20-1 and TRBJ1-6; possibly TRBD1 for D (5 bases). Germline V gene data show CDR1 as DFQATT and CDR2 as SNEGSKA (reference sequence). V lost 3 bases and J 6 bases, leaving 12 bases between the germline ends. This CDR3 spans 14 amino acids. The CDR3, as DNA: TGCAGTGCTAGGATGGGACTGGTTAATTCACCCCTCCACTTT. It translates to CSARMGLVNSPLHF.

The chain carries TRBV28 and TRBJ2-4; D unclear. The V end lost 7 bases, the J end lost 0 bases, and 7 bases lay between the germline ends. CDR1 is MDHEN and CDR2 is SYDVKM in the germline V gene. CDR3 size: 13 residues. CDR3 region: CASKELAKNIQYF. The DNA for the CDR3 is TGTGCCAGCAAGGAGCTAGCCAAAAACATTCAGTACTTC.

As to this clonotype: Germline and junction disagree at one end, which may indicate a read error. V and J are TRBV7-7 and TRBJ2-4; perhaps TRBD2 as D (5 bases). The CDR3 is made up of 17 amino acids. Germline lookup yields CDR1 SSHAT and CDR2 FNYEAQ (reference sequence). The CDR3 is CASSLGIGPLAKNIQYF. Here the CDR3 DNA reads TGCGCTAGCAGCTTAGGGATCGGGCCTCTAGCCAAAAACATTCAGTACTTC.

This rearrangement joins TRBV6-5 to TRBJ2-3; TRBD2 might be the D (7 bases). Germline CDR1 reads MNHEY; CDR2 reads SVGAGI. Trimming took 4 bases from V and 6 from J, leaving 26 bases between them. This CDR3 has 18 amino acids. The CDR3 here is CASSSRKGGGFPPDTQYF. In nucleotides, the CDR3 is TGTGCCAGCAGTTCTCGGAAGGGAGGGGGGTTCCCTCCGGATACGCAGTATTTT.

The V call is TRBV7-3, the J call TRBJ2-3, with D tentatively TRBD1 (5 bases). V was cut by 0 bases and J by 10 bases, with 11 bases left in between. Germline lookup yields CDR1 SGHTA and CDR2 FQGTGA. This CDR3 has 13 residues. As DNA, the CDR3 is TGTGCCAGCAGCTTAACGGCATTAGGGGCGCAGTATTTT. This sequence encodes CASSLTALGAQYF.

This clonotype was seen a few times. This CDR3 reads CSLSFLRGSYEQFF. CDR3 sequence (DNA): TGCAGTCTATCCTTCCTGAGGGGGTCCTACGAGCAGTTCTTC. The chain has TRBV20-1 and TRBJ2-1; D is possibly TRBD1 (6 bases). V lost 8 bases and J lost 10, with 24 bases in between. CDR1 is DFQATT and CDR2 is SNEGSKA in the germline V gene (reference sequence). The CDR3 is made up of 14 amino acids.

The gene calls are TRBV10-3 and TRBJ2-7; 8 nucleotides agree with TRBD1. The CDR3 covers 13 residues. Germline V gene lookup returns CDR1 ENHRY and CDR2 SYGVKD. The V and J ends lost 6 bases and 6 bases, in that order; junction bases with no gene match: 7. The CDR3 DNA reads TGTGCCATCAGAGCCAGGGGGCTAAGCGAGCAGTACTTC. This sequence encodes CAIRARGLSEQYF.

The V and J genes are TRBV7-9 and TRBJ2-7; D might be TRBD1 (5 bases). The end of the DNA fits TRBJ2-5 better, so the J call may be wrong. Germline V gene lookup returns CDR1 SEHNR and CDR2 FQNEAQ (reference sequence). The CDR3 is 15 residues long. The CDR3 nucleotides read TGTGCCAGCAGCTTAGCGGTAGGACAAGAAGAGACCCAGTACTTC. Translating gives CASSLAVGQEETQYF.

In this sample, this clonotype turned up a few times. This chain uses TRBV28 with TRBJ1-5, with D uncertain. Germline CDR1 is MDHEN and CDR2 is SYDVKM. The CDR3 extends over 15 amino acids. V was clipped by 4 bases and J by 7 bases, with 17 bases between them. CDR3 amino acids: CASSSNLPGRQPQHF. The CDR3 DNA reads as TGTGCCAGCAGTTCGAACCTACCAGGAAGGCAGCCCCAGCATTTT.

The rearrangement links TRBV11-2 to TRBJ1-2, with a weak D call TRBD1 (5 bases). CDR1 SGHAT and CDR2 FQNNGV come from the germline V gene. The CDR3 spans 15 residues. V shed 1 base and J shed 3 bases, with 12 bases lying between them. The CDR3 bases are TGTGCCAGCAGCTTAGTAATGGGGGATCACTATGGCTACACCTTC. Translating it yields CASSLVMGDHYGYTF.

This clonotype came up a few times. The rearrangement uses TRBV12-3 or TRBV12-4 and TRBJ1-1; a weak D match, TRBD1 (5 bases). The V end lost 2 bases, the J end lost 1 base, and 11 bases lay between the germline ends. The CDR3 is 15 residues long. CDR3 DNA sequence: TGTGCCAGCAGTTTAAGCGCAGGGTCGAACACTGAAGCTTTCTTT. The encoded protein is CASSLSAGSNTEAFF.